Following are 5 T cell receptor beta chains from one sample sequenced in a study of blood T cell repertoires in COVID-19. Assay used: immunoSEQ multiplex PCR; TCRdb lists only in-frame clones, some missing. This sample yields a few hundred thousand clones, of which roughly 90% are seen a single time; roughly 3.2% belongs to the top ten. What was sequenced was PBMCs or T cells enriched from blood (not recorded which). The receptor set was obtained from a woman aged 45 to 65 in a cohort exposed to, infected with or recovered from COVID-19 (not recorded which).

This clone has only one observation. This rearrangement joins TRBV11-1 to TRBJ2-1; D gene unclear. Germline V CDR1 and CDR2: SGHAT, FQDESV (reference sequence). The V and J ends lost 3 bases and 9 bases respectively, with 15 bases between them. CDR3 length: 14 amino acids. CDR3 coding DNA: TGTGCCAGCAGCTTGGTAAGAGATTTCGCTGAGCAGTTCTTC. It encodes CASSLVRDFAEQFF. The complete variable domain, with remaining parts taken from reference TRBV11-1 and TRBJ2-1, reads EAEVAQSPRYKITEKSQAVAFWCDPISGHATLYWYRQILGQGPELLVQFQDESVVDDSQLPKDRFSAERLKGVDSTLKIQPAELGDSAMYLCASSLVRDFAEQFFGPGTRLTVL.

The chain is built from TRBV7-8 and TRBJ2-7; D perhaps matches TRBD1 (6 bases). The CDR3 covers 15 residues. The V gene lost 1 base and the J gene lost 2 bases, with 12 bases spanning the gap. CDR1 and CDR2 from the germline V gene are SGHVS and FQNEAQ. The CDR3 region is CASSLGATGAYEQYF. As DNA, the CDR3 is TGTGCCAGCAGCTTAGGAGCGACAGGTGCCTACGAGCAGTACTTC. Full variable domain (remainder filled in from reference TRBV7-8 and TRBJ2-7): GAGVSQSPRYKVAKRGQDVALRCDPISGHVSLFWYQQALGQGPEFLTYFQNEAQLDKSGLPSDRFFAERPEGSVSTLKIQRTQQEDSAVYLCASSLGATGAYEQYFGPGTRLTVT.

In its sample, this clone was seen once. CDR3 bases: TGTGCCATCAGTACCGGGACAGGTGGTTCACCCCTCCACTTT. Translated, it gives CAISTGTGGSPLHF. The V and J genes are TRBV10-3 and TRBJ1-6; 8 bases are a match to TRBD1. With 5 bases clipped from V and 9 bases from J, the junction kept 6 bases outside the gene matches. Per germline, CDR1 ENHRY and CDR2 SYGVKD. CDR3 size: 14 residues.

This clone is a singleton in its sample. The V and J genes are TRBV11-1 and TRBJ2-3, with a tentative D call TRBD2 (5 bases). Trimming removed 0 bases from V and 4 bases from J, with 8 bases in between. The CDR3 totals 14 residues. Per germline, CDR1 SGHAT and CDR2 FQDESV (reference sequence). In nucleotides, the CDR3 is TGTGCCAGCAGCTTAGCGACTATCTCAGATACGCAGTATTTT. It is translated as CASSLATISDTQYF.

The chain uses TRBV28 and TRBJ2-7, with 9 bases identical to TRBD1. The CDR3 spans 15 residues. Germline assignment: CDR1 MDHEN and CDR2 SYDVKM. Trimming took 5 bases from V and 1 from J; bases not matched to a gene: 6. The CDR3 coding sequence is TGTGCCAGCAGTAGTAAGGGGACAGGGTCCTACGAGCAGTACTTC. This gives the protein CASSSKGTGSYEQYF.